This TCR beta chain was captured in a study of blood T cell repertoires in COVID-19 (dated by TCRdb to 2018 to 2020). Concerning the study at large: Samples covering the acute and convalescent phases of COVID-19 were provided by collaborators in the United States, Italy and Spain. A de-identified subject ID, COVID-19 status, age in years and sex were almost always included in the sample metadata. Samples came from the ongoing ImmuneRACE study (first 160 participants) plus 1,254 subjects from 6 global collaborators. The repertoires were made available in a free public database intended to serve as a resource for research on the immune response to SARS-CoV-2. Where available, HLA class I and class II types were obtained from metadata supplied by the sample provider rather than from assay-based typing. Subjects who had been exposed to COVID-19, were actively infected with it, or had recovered from it provided the deeply sampled blood TCRbeta repertoires that made up the dataset. The material from the prospective study consisted of cDNA or gDNA derived from T cells, B-cell-depleted T cells, or PBMCs. The investigation overall reported the following: How much clinical and demographic metadata was included differed by source and by participant, and the metadata was provided uncurated.

This clone was observed a handful of times. Its antigen target is currently unknown. The record has no base qualities; no much larger clone is one base away. CDR1 and CDR2 are drawn from the germline V gene: MGHRA, YSYEKL. V is trimmed back by 3 bases and J by 3 bases, and the junction contains 11 bases that no gene match accounts for. Spanning cysteine to phenylalanine, the CDR3 consists of 16 amino acids. Of all the DNA, just the CDR3 is kept, 48 bases in frame from base 1. Each collaborating institution followed its own protocols to collect whole blood in K2EDTA tubes. For TCRbeta analysis, collaborators shipped samples in one of three forms: frozen whole blood, isolated PBMCs, or DNA extracted from either of those sample types. TCRbeta CDR3 regions were amplified from genomic DNA by means of the immunoSEQ Assay, a bias-controlled multiplex PCR. From the authors' description of their analysis: Nucleated cell counts per sample were estimated from amplification of reference gene primers within the assay. To quantify the absolute abundance of each unique TCRbeta CDR3 rearrangement, sequence reads were collapsed and filtered. For each sample, productive Simpson clonality was calculated as the square root of Simpson's diversity index across productive rearrangements. Drawn from immuneACCESS, this table holds only the in-frame rearrangements with V and J called that TCRdb kept. Clones are partly lost; checked studies trace under half to an unresolved V gene and leave the rest unexplained. Clonal size and the V and J genes are those of that table, whereas D and trimming came from the DNA. A total of 100,000 to 150,000 clones appear in this sample, just under 85% of them only once. The ten largest clonotypes hold around 15% of the sample.

The specimen sequenced was peripheral blood. The receptor comes from a woman aged 45-59 years with acute or convalescent COVID-19. The chain links TRBV4-1 with TRBJ2-7, and TRBD1 aligns with 7 junction nucleotides. The DNA sequence reads TGCGCCAGCAGCCACCAACCTGACAGGGTAGTCTACGAGCAGTACTTC. Its amino acids are CASSHQPDRVVYEQYF.